The clone carrying this T cell receptor beta chain was observed a handful of times. Its specificity is unknown. This sample is part of a study of Graves' ophthalmopathy and Graves' hyperthyroidism. Study as a whole: The study drew peripheral blood at initial diagnosis, before any treatment. Study outcomes and limitations: With almost 90% sensitivity and 81.08% specificity, a 13-signature model separated ophthalmopathy from stable hyperthyroidism. The authors also found most expanded thyroid clonotypes above 0.001 frequency in blood.

The starting material, approximately 10 ml of fresh peripheral blood, provided the PBMCs. RNA transcripts served as template for amplifying TCR beta CDR3 sequences. The workflow started with a first-round RT-PCR run with HTBI primers and then moved on to a second-round multiplex PCR. MiXCR, run by TCRdb on the multiplex PCR reads, gives a single entry per CDR3 protein. The sample has 350,000 to 450,000 distinct CDR3 sequences, approximately 20% seen once. The sequenced sample consisted of peripheral blood. The receptor's source is a woman aged 18-35 years with Graves' ophthalmopathy.

CDR3 sequence: CSSLANTGELFF. The CDR3 DNA reads as TGCAGCAGTTTAGCGAACACCGGGGAGCTGTTTTTT. The rearrangement links TRBV29-1 to TRBJ2-2; no firm D call. The CDR3 spans 12 residues. Trimming took 8 bases from V and 0 from J, leaving 7 bases between them. Germline CDR1 SQVTM, CDR2 ANQGSEA.